This paragraph covers one T cell receptor (beta chain) sequence. This sample is drawn from a study of lymphopenia after photon versus proton radiotherapy. Here immunoSEQ multiplex PCR was the method, and the copy in TCRdb shows in-frame clones only, minus some. The sample yields tens of thousands of clones, around nine tenths seen once. The ends were cut back, 0 bases at V and 16 bases at J, with 16 bases in the middle. This CDR3 has 13 amino acids. Germline V gene data show CDR1 as PRHDT and CDR2 as FYEKMQ (reference sequence). This receptor was obtained from a woman aged 45-65 years with cholangiocarcinoma. The chain employs TRBV13 and TRBJ1-3, with no clear D. Specimen: peripheral blood, collected from a patient treated with photon-based radiotherapy. This chain's CDR3 is CASSLGLARNVYF. The CDR3 DNA reads TGTGCCAGCAGCTTAGGCCTTGCACGGAATGTGTATTTT.